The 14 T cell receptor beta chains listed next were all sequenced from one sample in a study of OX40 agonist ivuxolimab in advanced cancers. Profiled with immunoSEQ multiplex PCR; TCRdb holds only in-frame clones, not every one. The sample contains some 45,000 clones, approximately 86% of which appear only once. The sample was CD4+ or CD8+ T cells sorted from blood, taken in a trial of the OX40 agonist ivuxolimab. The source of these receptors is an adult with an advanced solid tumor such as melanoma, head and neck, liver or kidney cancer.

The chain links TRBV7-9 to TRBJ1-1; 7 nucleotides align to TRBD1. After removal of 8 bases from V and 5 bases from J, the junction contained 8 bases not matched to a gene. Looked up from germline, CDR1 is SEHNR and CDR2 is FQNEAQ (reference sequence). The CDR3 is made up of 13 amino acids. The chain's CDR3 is CASSIGRGTEAFF. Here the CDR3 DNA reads TGTGCCAGCTCAATCGGCAGGGGGACTGAAGCTTTCTTT.

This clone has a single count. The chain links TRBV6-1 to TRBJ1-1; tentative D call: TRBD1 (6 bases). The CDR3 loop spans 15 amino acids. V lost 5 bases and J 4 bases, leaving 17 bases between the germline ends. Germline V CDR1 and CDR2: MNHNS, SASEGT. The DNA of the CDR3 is TGTGCCAGCAGTCCACGACAGGCGGCGGGCACTGAAGCTTTCTTT. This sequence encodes CASSPRQAAGTEAFF.

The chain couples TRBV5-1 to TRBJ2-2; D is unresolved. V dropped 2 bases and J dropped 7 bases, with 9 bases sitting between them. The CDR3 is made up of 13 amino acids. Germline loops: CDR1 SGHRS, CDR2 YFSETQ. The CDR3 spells CASSFYLIGELFF. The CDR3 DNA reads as TGCGCCAGCAGCTTTTATCTTATCGGGGAGCTGTTTTTT.

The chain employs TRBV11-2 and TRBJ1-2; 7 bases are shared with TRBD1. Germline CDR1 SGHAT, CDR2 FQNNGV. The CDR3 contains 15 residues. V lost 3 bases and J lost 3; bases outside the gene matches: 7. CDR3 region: CASSLLAGGDYGYTF. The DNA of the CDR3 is TGTGCCAGCAGCTTGCTGGCAGGGGGTGACTATGGCTACACCTTC.

CDR3 nucleotide sequence: TGCGCCAGCAGCCAAGACTCCGGGGCCGCGGGAGAGACCCAGTACTTC. Amino acid sequence: CASSQDSGAAGETQYF. This rearrangement joins TRBV4-3 to TRBJ2-5; D assignment may be TRBD1 or TRBD2 (5 bases each). This CDR3 spans 16 amino acids. The germline gives CDR1 LGHNA, CDR2 YSLEER. Trimming stripped 0 bases from V and 4 bases from J, with 15 bases between.

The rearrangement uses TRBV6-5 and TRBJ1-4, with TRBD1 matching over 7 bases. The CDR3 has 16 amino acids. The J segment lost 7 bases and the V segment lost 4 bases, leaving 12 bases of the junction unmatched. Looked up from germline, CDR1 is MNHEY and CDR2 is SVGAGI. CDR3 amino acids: CASSSPVTGRSEKLFF. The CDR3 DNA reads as TGTGCCAGCAGTTCGCCCGTGACAGGGAGGAGTGAAAAACTGTTTTTT.

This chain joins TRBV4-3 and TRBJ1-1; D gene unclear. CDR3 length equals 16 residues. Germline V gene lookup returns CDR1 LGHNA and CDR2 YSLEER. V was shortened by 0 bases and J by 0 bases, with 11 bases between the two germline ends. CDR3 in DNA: TGCGCCAGCAGCCAAGATCTGTGGGCAATGAACACTGAAGCTTTCTTT. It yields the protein CASSQDLWAMNTEAFF.

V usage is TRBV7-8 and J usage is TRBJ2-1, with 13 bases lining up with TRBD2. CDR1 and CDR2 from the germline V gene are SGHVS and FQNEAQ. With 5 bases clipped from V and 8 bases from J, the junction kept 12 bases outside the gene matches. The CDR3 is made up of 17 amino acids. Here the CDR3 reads CASSHRLAGGQGHEQFF. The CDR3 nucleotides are TGTGCCAGCAGCCACAGACTAGCGGGGGGCCAAGGACATGAGCAGTTCTTC.

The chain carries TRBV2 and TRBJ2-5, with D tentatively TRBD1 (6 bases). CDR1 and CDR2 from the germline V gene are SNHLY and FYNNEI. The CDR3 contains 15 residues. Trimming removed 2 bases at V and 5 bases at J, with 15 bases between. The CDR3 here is CASSERQAGQETQYF. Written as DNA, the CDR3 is TGTGCCAGCAGTGAAAGGCAAGCCGGACAGGAGACCCAGTACTTC.

Here the CDR3 DNA reads TGTGCCAGCAGTTACAACCTCGATCAGCCCCAGCATTTT. Its protein is CASSYNLDQPQHF. The rearrangement links TRBV6-5 to TRBJ1-5; D is ambiguous. Trimming removed 2 bases at V and 5 bases at J, with 7 bases between. Germline CDR1 and CDR2: MNHEY and SVGAGI. The CDR3 length is 13 residues.

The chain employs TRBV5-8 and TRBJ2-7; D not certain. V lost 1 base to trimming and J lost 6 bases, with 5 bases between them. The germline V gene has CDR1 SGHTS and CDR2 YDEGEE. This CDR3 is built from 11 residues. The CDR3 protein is CASSLKSEQYF. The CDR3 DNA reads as TGTGCCAGCAGCTTGAAGTCCGAGCAGTACTTC.

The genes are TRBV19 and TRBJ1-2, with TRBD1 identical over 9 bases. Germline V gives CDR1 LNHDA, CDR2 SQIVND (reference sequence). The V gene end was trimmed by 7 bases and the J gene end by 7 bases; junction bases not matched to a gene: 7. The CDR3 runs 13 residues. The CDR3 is CASTDTGGGGYTF. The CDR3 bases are TGTGCCAGTACCGACACAGGGGGCGGTGGCTACACCTTC. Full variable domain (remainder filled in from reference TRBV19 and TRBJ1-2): DGGITQSPKYLFRKEGQNVTLSCEQNLNHDAMYWYRQDPGQGLRLIYYSQIVNDFQKGDIAEGYSVSREKKESFPLTVTSAQKNPTAFYLCASTDTGGGGYTFGSGTRLTVV.

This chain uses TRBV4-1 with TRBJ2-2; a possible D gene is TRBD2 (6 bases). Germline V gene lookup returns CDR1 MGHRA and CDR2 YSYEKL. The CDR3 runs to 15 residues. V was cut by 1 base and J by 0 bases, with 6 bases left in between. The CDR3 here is CASSQAGANTGELFF. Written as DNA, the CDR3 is TGCGCCAGCAGCCAAGCGGGAGCGAACACCGGGGAGCTGTTTTTT.

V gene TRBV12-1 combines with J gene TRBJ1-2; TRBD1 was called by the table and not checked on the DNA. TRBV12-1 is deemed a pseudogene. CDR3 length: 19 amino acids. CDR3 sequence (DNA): TGTGCCAGCACCCACTATTTAGCTAGCGGACAGGGCCTCCTCTATGGCTACACCTTC. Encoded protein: CASTHYLASGQGLLYGYTF.